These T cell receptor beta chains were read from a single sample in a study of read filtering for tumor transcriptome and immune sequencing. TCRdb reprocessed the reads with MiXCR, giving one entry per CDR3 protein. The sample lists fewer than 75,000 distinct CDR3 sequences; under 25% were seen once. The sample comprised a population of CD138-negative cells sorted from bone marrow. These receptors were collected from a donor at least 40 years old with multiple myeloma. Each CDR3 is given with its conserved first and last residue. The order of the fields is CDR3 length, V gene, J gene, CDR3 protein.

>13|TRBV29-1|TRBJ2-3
CSGRSDRADTQYF
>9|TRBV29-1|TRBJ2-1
CSVGTEQFF
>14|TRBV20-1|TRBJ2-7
CSAGRGGAAYEQYF
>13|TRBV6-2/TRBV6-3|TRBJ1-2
CASSLPPLPGYTF
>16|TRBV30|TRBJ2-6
CAWSFGGSSGANVLTF
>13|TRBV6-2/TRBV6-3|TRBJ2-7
CASSYGTPGEQYF
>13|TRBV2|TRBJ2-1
CASTSGRANEQFF
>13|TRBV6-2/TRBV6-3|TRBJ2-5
CASSYSTGGAHYF
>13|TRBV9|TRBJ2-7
CASRGTGRNEQYF
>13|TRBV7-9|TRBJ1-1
CASQYGQKPEAFF
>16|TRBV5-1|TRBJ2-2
CASSLDSSVRTGELFF
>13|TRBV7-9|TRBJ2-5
CASSLGGSETQYF
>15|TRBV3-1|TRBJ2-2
CASRNGQLNTGELFF
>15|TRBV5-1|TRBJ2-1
CASSSQGGGADEQFF
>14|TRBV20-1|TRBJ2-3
CSARDYSGPDTQYF
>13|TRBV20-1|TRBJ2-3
CGASDPTTDTQYF
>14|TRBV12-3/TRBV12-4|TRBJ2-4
CASSLPIAKNIQYF
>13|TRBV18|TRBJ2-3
CASSPPSEDTQYF
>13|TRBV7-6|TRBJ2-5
CASSLPPSVDQYF
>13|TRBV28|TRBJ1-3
CASTLPGGNTIYF
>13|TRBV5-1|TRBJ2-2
CASSYPGTGELFF
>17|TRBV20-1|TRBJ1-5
CSLPGGGLRRPPQPQHF
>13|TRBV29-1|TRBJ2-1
CSAGGTGPNEQFF
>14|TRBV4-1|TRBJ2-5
CASSQGTAQETQYF
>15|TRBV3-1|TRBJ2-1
CASSPYTGSSNEQFF
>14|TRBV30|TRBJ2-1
CAWSVAYSYNEQFF
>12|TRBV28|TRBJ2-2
CASSLDLRELFF
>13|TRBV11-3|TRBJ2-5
CASSLGGQETQYF